This is a list of T cell receptor beta chains from one sample in a study of vaccination effects on CD4 cells after COVID-19. These receptors are not linked to any known antigen. Produced via immunoSEQ multiplex PCR; TCRdb's table is partial and in-frame only. The table shows 30,000 to 40,000 clones, with just under 75% occurring only once. Specimen: CD4+ T cells from PBMCs cultured with a peptide pool, collected before COVID-19 vaccination. The receptors were sampled from a human donor who had a prior SARS-CoV-2 infection. CDR3s include the opening cysteine and the closing phenylalanine or tryptophan. The D gene is left open where the match is weak. Clone size is not always given. Where it is, it says once, few, many or a class for expanded clones.

size	J	V	D	DNA	CDR3
.	TRBJ2-5	TRBV11-3	.	TGTGCCAGCAGCCCTGGGGGGATAGCAGAGACCCAGTACTTC	CASSPGGIAETQYF
.	TRBJ2-3	TRBV6-4	TRBD2	TGTGCCAGCGCAGCCGGGACTACCCAGTATTTT	CASAAGTTQYF
.	TRBJ2-4	TRBV4-2	TRBD2	TGTGCCAGCAGCCAAGAGCGAGGGGCGGGAGAAAACATTCAGTACTTC	CASSQERGAGENIQYF
once	TRBJ2-5	TRBV5-8	.	TGTGCCAGCAGCTTGGGTTGGGAGACCCAGTACTTC	CASSLGWETQYF
.	TRBJ2-5	TRBV11-1	.	TGTGCCAGCAGCCCAGGGGGGGTCCCATCGCAGGAGACCCAGTACTTC	CASSPGGVPSQETQYF
once	TRBJ1-1	TRBV6-5	.	TGTGCCAGCAGAGAGGGGCTTTACACTGAAGCTTTCTTT	CASREGLYTEAFF
.	TRBJ1-2	TRBV5-6	.	TGTGCCAGCAGCCAAGGGAACTATGGCTACACCTTC	CASSQGNYGYTF
.	TRBJ1-2	TRBV30	.	TGTGCCTGGAGTGTGGTCAGAACCAGCGGCTACACCTTC	CAWSVVRTSGYTF
.	TRBJ2-5	TRBV4-3	.	TGCGCCAGCAGCCAAGAGGTAGCGGGACAGGGAGAGACCCAGTACTTC	CASSQEVAGQGETQYF
.	TRBJ2-4	TRBV6-5	.	TGTGCCAGCAGATATGGGTGGAATTCGGGCAACATTCAGTACTTC	CASRYGWNSGNIQYF
many	TRBJ1-6	TRBV19	TRBD1	TGTGCCAGTAGTGCACGACAGGGTCACCTTATTAATTCACCCCTCCACTTT	CASSARQGHLINSPLHF
few	TRBJ1-6	TRBV7-8	TRBD1	TGTGCCAGCAGTCAAGACAGGGGCTCACCCCTCCACTTT	CASSQDRGSPLHF
.	TRBJ1-5	TRBV15	.	TGTGCCACCAGCAGAGACCTCCTTACATGGAGCCAAGGTTATAGCAATCAGCCCCAGCATTTT	CATSRDLLTWSQGYSNQPQHF
.	TRBJ2-3	TRBV5-8	TRBD2	TGTGCCAGCAGCTCTGACGGACTAGCGGGGACTAGCACAGATACGCAGTATTTT	CASSSDGLAGTSTDTQYF
.	TRBJ2-1	TRBV5-4	TRBD1	TGTGCCAGCAGCTTGGCTGGGACAGGGTATAATGAGCAGTTCTTC	CASSLAGTGYNEQFF
few	TRBJ2-3	TRBV20-1	.	TGCAGTGCTAATTTAGGAAGGCCGCAGTATTTT	CSANLGRPQYF
.	TRBJ2-6	TRBV5-1	.	TGCGCCAGCACAACCGCATTCTCTGGGGCCAACGTCCTGACTTTC	CASTTAFSGANVLTF
.	TRBJ1-1	TRBV6-5	.	TGTGCCAGCAGTTACACGGACAGACGTGGGTCTGAAGCTTTCTTT	CASSYTDRRGSEAFF
.	TRBJ1-2	TRBV28	.	TGTGCCAGCAGTTTAGCAGTGAGGATCGTACGTGGCTACACCTTC	CASSLAVRIVRGYTF
.	TRBJ1-2	TRBV15	.	TGTGCCACCAGCAGTAGCGAAGGTGGCTACACCTTC	CATSSSEGGYTF
once	TRBJ1-4	TRBV28	.	TGTGCCAGCAGCCTAGCAGGGGCCGGTAATGAAAAACTGTTTTTT	CASSLAGAGNEKLFF
.	TRBJ1-4	TRBV5-1	TRBD1	TGCGCCAGCAGCCCACAGGGGGCAGGTGAAAAACTGTTTTTT	CASSPQGAGEKLFF
.	TRBJ1-1	TRBV6-6	.	TGTGCCAGCAGTTATGGGAGCACTGAAGCTTTCTTT	CASSYGSTEAFF
few	TRBJ2-7	TRBV2	TRBD1	TGTGCCAGCAGTCCGAACGGACAGGGGACCTACGAGCAGTACTTC	CASSPNGQGTYEQYF
.	TRBJ1-4	TRBV23-1	TRBD1	TGCGCCAGCAGTCAATGTTCAGGGGGGCCCCTAAAACTGTTTTTT	CASSQCSGGPLKLFF
.	TRBJ2-5	TRBV2	TRBD1	TGTGCCAGCAGTAGTGGGGCCAGGGGGGAGACCCAGTACTTC	CASSSGARGETQYF